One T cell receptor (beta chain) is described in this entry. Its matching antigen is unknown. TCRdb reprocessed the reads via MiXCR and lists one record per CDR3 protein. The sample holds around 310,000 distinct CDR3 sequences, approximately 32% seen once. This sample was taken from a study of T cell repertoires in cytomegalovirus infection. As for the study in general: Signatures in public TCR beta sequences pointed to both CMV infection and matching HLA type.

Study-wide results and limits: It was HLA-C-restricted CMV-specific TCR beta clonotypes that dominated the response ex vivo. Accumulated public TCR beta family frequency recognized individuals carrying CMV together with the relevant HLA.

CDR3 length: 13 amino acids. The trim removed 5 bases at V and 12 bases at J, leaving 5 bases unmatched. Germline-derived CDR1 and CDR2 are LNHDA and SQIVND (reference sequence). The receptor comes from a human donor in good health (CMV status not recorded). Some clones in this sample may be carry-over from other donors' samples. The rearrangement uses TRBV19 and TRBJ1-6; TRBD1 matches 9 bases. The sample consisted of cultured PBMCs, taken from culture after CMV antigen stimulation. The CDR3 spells CASSVPGQGPLHF. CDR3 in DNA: TGTGCCAGTAGTGTGCCGGGACAGGGACCCCTCCACTTT.